The source of this T cell receptor (beta chain) is a study of regulatory T cells in long-lasting Graves disease. Study-level points and caveats: The study found TRBV28, TRBJ1-2 and TRBJ2-5 favored in persistent disease.

The sample's time point: persistent/refractory GD, antithyroid drugs over 5 years with positive TRAb. Generation of the TCR library employed RNA extracted from PBMCs. V shed 5 bases and J shed 3 bases, with 20 bases lying between them. This CDR3 region has 16 residues. The germline gives CDR1 SGHAT, CDR2 FQNNGV. As for this clonotype: Its antigen is undetermined.

Arm-PCR of CDR3 regions and iRepertoire HTBI primers were used to build TCR beta libraries. One entry per CDR3 protein, called by TCRdb with MiXCR from the multiplex PCR reads. The data contain about 400,000 distinct CDR3 sequences, less than 25% of them singletons. Sequencing was performed on peripheral blood mononuclear cells (PBMCs), taken when the disease was refractory, from a patient treated with antithyroid drugs. This clonotype originated in a female donor with Graves disease. The chain has TRBV11-2 and TRBJ2-7; D is possibly TRBD2 (9 bases). The CDR3 nucleotides are TGTGCCAGCAGCGTAACAGGGGGACTAGCTTTCTACGAGCAGTACTTC. Translated, it gives CASSVTGGLAFYEQYF. Based on the CDR3 plus reference TRBV11-2 and TRBJ2-7, the full variable domain is EAGVAQSPRYKIIEKRQSVAFWCNPISGHATLYWYQQILGQGPKLLIQFQNNGVVDDSQLPKDRFSAERLKGVDSTLKIQPAKLEDSAVYLCASSVTGGLAFYEQYFGPGTRLTVT.